The 29 T cell receptor beta chains below all came from one sample that was sequenced in a study of T-cell memory formation after mild COVID-19. TCRdb called the 5' RACE reads again in MiXCR, with one record for every CDR3 protein. This sample has some 320,000 distinct CDR3 sequences; around an eighth occur once, and the top ten carry around a fifth. Sequencing used PBMCs or a T cell subset sorted from them (not recorded which). These receptors came from a young man who had mild COVID-19 (a few samples of this study predate the infection). Cell type and time point are not known.

This clonotype was detected many times. The chain combines TRBV5-1 with TRBJ2-7; the D is unclear. CDR1 and CDR2 (germline): SGHRS, YFSETQ. The CDR3 is 13 residues long. V was cut by 4 bases and J by 2 bases, with 10 bases left in between. CDR3 region: CASSMPRTYEQYF. CDR3 sequence (DNA): TGCGCCAGCAGCATGCCACGGACCTACGAGCAGTACTTC.

This clonotype was recorded many times. The chain recombines TRBV5-1 with TRBJ2-1; no firm D call. V dropped 0 bases and J dropped 4 bases, with 11 bases sitting between them. The CDR3 is 15 amino acids. Germline CDR1 is SGHRS and CDR2 is YFSETQ. This CDR3 is CASSLAVLNYNEQFF. CDR3 sequence (DNA): TGCGCCAGCAGCTTGGCTGTTTTAAATTACAATGAGCAGTTCTTC.

J is TRBJ1-1 and V is TRBV7-6, with D uncertain. The CDR3 consists of 14 residues. V was shortened by 5 bases and J by 2 bases, with 12 bases between the two germline ends. Germline CDR1 is SGHVS and CDR2 is FNYEAQ. The CDR3 sequence is CASSPTTSNTEAFF. Here the CDR3 DNA reads TGTGCCAGCAGCCCTACGACATCTAACACTGAAGCTTTCTTT. Complete variable domain (other parts from reference TRBV7-6 and TRBJ1-1): GAGVSQSPRYKVTKRGQDVALRCDPISGHVSLYWYRQALGQGPEFLTYFNYEAQQDKSGLPNDRFSAERPEGSISTLTIQRTEQRDSAMYRCASSPTTSNTEAFFGQGTRLTVV.

This clonotype was picked up many times. The CDR3 sequence is CASSLGGLDTQYF. In nucleotides, the CDR3 is TGTGCCAGCTCCCTAGGGGGGCTGGATACGCAGTATTTT. V is TRBV5-6 and J is TRBJ2-3, with D possibly being TRBD1 or TRBD2 (6 bases each). CDR3 length: 13 amino acids. CDR1 SGHDT and CDR2 YYEEEE come from the germline V gene. Between the trimmed V and J ends, which lost 7 bases and 6 bases, there was a span of 15 bases.

The CDR3 spells CASSVGPGVENSPLHF. DNA for the CDR3: TGTGCCAGCAGCGTAGGACCGGGAGTTGAGAATTCACCCCTCCACTTT. V is TRBV9 and J is TRBJ1-6; no clear D gene. Trimming shortened V by 0 bases and J by 7 bases, and 14 bases separated the two germline ends. The germline CDR1 and CDR2 sequences are SGDLS and YYNGEE. This CDR3 region has 16 residues.

This clonotype has only a few counts. This rearrangement joins TRBV4-1 to TRBJ2-5, with TRBD1 matching over 7 bases. This CDR3 region has 14 residues. V shed 3 bases and J 2 bases; nucleotides not matched to a gene: 3. The V gene's germline CDR1 is MGHRA and CDR2 YSYEKL. The CDR3 spells CASSHDRVQETQYF. The CDR3 region has the DNA TGCGCCAGCAGCCATGACAGGGTTCAAGAGACCCAGTACTTC.

This clonotype came up a few times. The V and J genes are TRBV7-2 and TRBJ2-3; D unclear. This CDR3 comprises 13 residues. The germline V and J ends were trimmed by 7 bases and 2 bases, with 10 bases remaining between them. Looked up from germline, CDR1 is SGHTA and CDR2 is FQGNSA. The CDR3 is CASTPGPTDTQYF. The CDR3, as DNA: TGTGCCAGCACCCCCGGACCCACAGATACGCAGTATTTT. The variable domain in full, with the rest retrieved from reference TRBV7-2 and TRBJ2-3, is GAGVSQSPSNKVTEKGKDVELRCDPISGHTALYWYRQSLGQGLEFLIYFQGNSAPDKSGLPSDRFSAERTGGSVSTLTIQRTQQEDSAVYLCASTPGPTDTQYFGPGTRLTVL.

The gene calls are TRBV5-1 and TRBJ1-6; D is ambiguous. V lost 4 bases to trimming and J lost 6 bases, with 17 bases between them. This CDR3 is built from 16 residues. Germline CDR1 SGHRS, CDR2 YFSETQ. CDR3 nucleotide sequence: TGCGCCAGCAGCCTGACCGGGAGAAGTTCTAATTCACCCCTCCACTTT. Its translation is CASSLTGRSSNSPLHF.

This clonotype showed up many times. V is TRBV20-1 and J is TRBJ2-3, with 7 bases lining up with TRBD2. The trim removed 6 bases at V and 1 base at J, leaving 7 bases unmatched. This CDR3 comprises 14 residues. Germline CDR1 reads DFQATT; CDR2 reads SNEGSKA (reference sequence). The CDR3 DNA reads TGCAGTGCCCTAGCGGTGGATGGCACAGATACGCAGTATTTT. Protein product: CSALAVDGTDTQYF.

This clonotype was seen more than once but under ten times. The rearrangement joins TRBV2 to TRBJ1-4; D is unclear. Germline V gives CDR1 SNHLY, CDR2 FYNNEI. Trimming removed 7 bases at V and 7 bases at J, with 16 bases between. The CDR3 runs to 14 residues. Here the CDR3 DNA reads TGTGCCAGCACTCAAACGGGGATTGCTGAAAAACTGTTTTTT. It yields the protein CASTQTGIAEKLFF.

The chain joins TRBV5-6 to TRBJ2-3, with 9 nucleotides matching TRBD2. CDR3 length: 16 amino acids. Germline V CDR1 and CDR2: SGHDT, YYEEEE. J gave up 4 bases and V 3 bases, and 9 bases lay outside the gene matches. CDR3 nucleotide sequence: TGTGCCAGCAGCTCACTCGGGGGCGGGGGGGCAGATACGCAGTATTTT. This encodes CASSSLGGGGADTQYF.

The rearrangement links TRBV6-2 or TRBV6-3 to TRBJ2-6; 10 nucleotides align to TRBD1. V was clipped by 6 bases and J by 0 bases; unmatched bases: 8. CDR3 size: 18 residues. Germline values: CDR1 MNHEY, CDR2 SVGEGT. CDR3: CASSDGTGDPSGANVLTF. As DNA, the CDR3 is TGTGCCAGCAGCGACGGGACAGGGGACCCCTCTGGGGCCAACGTCCTGACTTTC.

The rearrangement joins TRBV7-3 to TRBJ2-2; D gene unclear. The CDR3 covers 16 residues. Germline CDR1 and CDR2: SGHTA and FQGTGA. Trimming took 2 bases from V and 3 from J, leaving 13 bases between them. Here the CDR3 reads CASSLGVGIDTGELFF. The CDR3 DNA reads TGTGCCAGCAGCTTAGGAGTGGGGATCGACACCGGGGAGCTGTTTTTT.

This clonotype has only a few counts. The chain combines TRBV2 with TRBJ2-3; D is unresolved. CDR3 length: 14 residues. Germline CDR1 reads SNHLY; CDR2 reads FYNNEI. V lost 10 bases and J 6 bases, leaving 20 bases between the germline ends. As DNA, the CDR3 is TGTGCCATACGTAGACCCACTTCCATGGATACGCAGTATTTT. This gives the protein CAIRRPTSMDTQYF. The whole variable domain, remainder taken from reference TRBV2 and TRBJ2-3, is EPEVTQTPSHQVTQMGQEVILRCVPISNHLYFYWYRQILGQKVEFLVSFYNNEISEKSEIFDDQFSVERPDGSNFTLKIRSTKLEDSAMYFCAIRRPTSMDTQYFGPGTRLTVL.

This clonotype turned up a few times. This sequence joins TRBV25-1 and TRBJ2-3; D not resolved. Germline V lookup: CDR1 MGHDK, CDR2 SYGVNS. Trimming stripped 0 bases from V and 0 bases from J, with 19 bases between. The CDR3 length is 19 residues. CDR3 in DNA: TGTGCCAGCAGTGAATATAACGTCCTGGGTCGATCTAGCACAGATACGCAGTATTTT. Encoded protein: CASSEYNVLGRSSTDTQYF.

This clonotype was counted between two and nine times. This chain joins TRBV10-3 and TRBJ2-1; a possible D gene is TRBD1 (5 bases). This CDR3 has 14 amino acids. Trimming left V 4 bases short and J 9 bases short, with 16 bases between. Germline loops: CDR1 ENHRY, CDR2 SYGVKD. This CDR3 reads CAISVAGSASEQFF. In nucleotides, the CDR3 is TGTGCCATCAGTGTTGCAGGGTCAGCAAGTGAGCAGTTCTTC.

This clonotype was counted many times. This chain links TRBV5-1 with TRBJ2-2; D remains ambiguous. Germline V gene data show CDR1 as SGHRS and CDR2 as YFSETQ. The CDR3 is 15 amino acids. V was clipped by 0 bases and J by 0 bases, with 6 bases between them. The CDR3 DNA follows: TGCGCCAGCAGCTTGGGACTTACGAACACCGGGGAGCTGTTTTTT. It is translated as CASSLGLTNTGELFF.

The chain uses TRBV12-3 or TRBV12-4 and TRBJ2-7; 9 bases map to TRBD1. V was clipped by 5 bases and J by 4 bases; unmatched bases: 9. The CDR3 runs 15 residues. The CDR3 region is CASSPIGTGTYEQYF. As DNA, the CDR3 is TGTGCCAGCAGTCCAATCGGGACAGGGACTTACGAGCAGTACTTC.

This sequence joins TRBV28 and TRBJ2-1; D is unclear. This CDR3 contains 14 residues. V lost 11 bases and J 0 bases, leaving 14 bases between the germline ends. CDR1 is MDHEN, CDR2 SYDVKM, per germline. The CDR3 DNA reads TGTGCCCTTGGGCGGATGAGCTCCTACAATGAGCAGTTCTTC. The encoded protein is CALGRMSSYNEQFF.

This chain connects TRBV5-1 to TRBJ1-5; D call uncertain. The CDR3 has 16 amino acids. The germline V gene has CDR1 SGHRS and CDR2 YFSETQ. V lost 0 bases to trimming and J lost 1 base, with 11 bases between them. CDR3 sequence (DNA): TGCGCCAGCAGCTTGGAGGGATCTTGGAGCAATCAGCCCCAGCATTTT. Encoded protein: CASSLEGSWSNQPQHF.

The genes are TRBV4-1 and TRBJ2-1; 7 bases are shared with TRBD2. Looked up from germline, CDR1 is MGHRA and CDR2 is YSYEKL. Trimming at V came to 4 bases and at J to 4 bases, leaving 4 bases not matched to a gene. The CDR3 is 14 amino acids. CDR3 amino acids: CASSPASGYNEQFF. The CDR3 DNA sequence: TGCGCCAGCAGCCCGGCTAGCGGATACAATGAGCAGTTCTTC.

The chain carries TRBV10-3 and TRBJ2-7, with 11 bases lining up with TRBD1. The CDR3 has 13 amino acids. J was trimmed by 2 bases and V by 11 bases; bases with no gene match: 5. Germline-derived CDR1 and CDR2 are ENHRY and SYGVKD. The CDR3, as DNA: TGTGCCTTAGGACAGGGGGCTACCTACGAGCAGTACTTC. This translates into CALGQGATYEQYF.

The rearrangement links TRBV4-1 to TRBJ1-1; 8 bases line up with TRBD1. Germline-derived CDR1 and CDR2 are MGHRA and YSYEKL. This CDR3 is built from 15 residues. The V and J ends lost 1 base and 7 bases, in that order; junction bases with no gene match: 8. CDR3 DNA sequence: TGCGCCAGCAGCCAAGCCGACAGGGGTCGGATTGAAGCTTTCTTT. The encoded protein is CASSQADRGRIEAFF.

This rearrangement joins TRBV7-9 to TRBJ2-2; 7 bases align to TRBD2. Germline V gene sequence: CDR1 SEHNR, CDR2 FQNEAQ (reference sequence). Trimming removed 4 bases from V and 7 bases from J; junction bases left unmatched: 18. This CDR3 has 18 amino acids. The CDR3 nucleotides read TGTGCCAGCAGCTATAACCTATGGAGCGGGACTGTAGGCGGGGAGCTGTTTTTT. Translating gives CASSYNLWSGTVGGELFF.

The chain is built from TRBV3-1 and TRBJ1-1; D might be TRBD1 (5 bases). V was shortened by 0 bases and J by 8 bases, with 19 bases between the two germline ends. CDR1 LGHDT and CDR2 YNNKEL come from the germline V gene (reference sequence). The CDR3 extends over 16 amino acids. The CDR3 is CASSQENRNPKPEAFF. CDR3 DNA sequence: TGTGCCAGCAGCCAAGAGAACAGGAACCCGAAGCCCGAAGCTTTCTTT.

The chain recombines TRBV6-2 or TRBV6-3 with TRBJ2-7, with a possible D match to TRBD1 (6 bases). This CDR3 is 13 amino acids long. Trimming shortened V by 5 bases and J by 6 bases, and 14 bases separated the two germline ends. Germline loops: CDR1 MNHEY, CDR2 SVGEGT. CDR3 in DNA: TGTGCCAGCAGTAACGGACAGATAACCGAGCAGTACGTC. Translated: CASSNGQITEQYV.

This clonotype was counted only a few times. The chain uses TRBV9 and TRBJ1-3; D possibly corresponds to TRBD1 (5 bases). Germline loops: CDR1 SGDLS, CDR2 YYNGEE. This CDR3 has 16 residues. V was clipped by 3 bases and J by 4 bases, with 17 bases between them. The CDR3: CASSARLEGWGNTIYF. DNA of the CDR3: TGTGCCAGCAGCGCCCGGTTGGAGGGGTGGGGAAACACCATATATTTT.

This clonotype was detected many times. The DNA for the CDR3 is TGTGCCAGCAGTGGACATTCCGAGGGGCCCTACAATGAGCAGTTCTTC. Translation gives CASSGHSEGPYNEQFF. The chain has TRBV25-1 and TRBJ2-1, with D possibly being TRBD1 or TRBD2 (5 bases each). The germline V gene has CDR1 MGHDK and CDR2 SYGVNS. The CDR3 consists of 16 residues. Trimming left V 4 bases short and J 2 bases short, with 15 bases between.

This clonotype was observed a few times. The V call is TRBV24-1, the J call TRBJ2-3, with a tentative D call TRBD1 (7 bases). Germline lookup yields CDR1 KGHDR and CDR2 SFDVKD. CDR3 length: 16 amino acids. With 0 bases removed from V and 4 bases from J, the gap between germline ends came to 13 bases. The CDR3 DNA reads TGTGCCACCAGTGATTTGCGGCAGGGGGGCGCAGATACGCAGTATTTT. It codes for CATSDLRQGGADTQYF.